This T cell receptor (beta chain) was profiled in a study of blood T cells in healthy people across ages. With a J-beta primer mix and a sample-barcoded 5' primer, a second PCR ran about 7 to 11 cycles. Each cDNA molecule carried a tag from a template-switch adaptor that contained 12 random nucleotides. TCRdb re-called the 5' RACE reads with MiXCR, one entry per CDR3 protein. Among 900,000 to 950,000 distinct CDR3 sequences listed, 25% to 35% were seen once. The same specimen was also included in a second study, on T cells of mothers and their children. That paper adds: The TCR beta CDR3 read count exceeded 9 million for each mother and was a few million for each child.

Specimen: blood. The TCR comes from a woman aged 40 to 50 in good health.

The CDR3 DNA follows: TGCAGTGCTGGGACAGGGAGGTTTAACAATGAGCAGTTCTTC. This encodes CSAGTGRFNNEQFF. The rearrangement joins TRBV20-1 to TRBJ2-1; the match to TRBD1 covers 9 bases. Germline CDR1 is DFQATT and CDR2 is SNEGSKA (reference sequence). The CDR3 covers 14 residues. Trimming at V came to 5 bases and at J to 5 bases, leaving 7 bases not matched to a gene.